Listed below are T cell receptor beta chains from one sample, sequenced in a study of blood T cell repertoires in COVID-19. Repertoires were generated with immunoSEQ multiplex PCR, while TCRdb's copy carries only in-frame clones and drops some. This table holds 240,000 or so clones, around 86% found once. The sample taken for sequencing was peripheral blood. Receptors were obtained from a woman aged 60-75 years with active or convalescent COVID-19. Each CDR3 is given with its conserved first and last residue. Fields, in order: J gene, D gene, V gene, clone size, CDR3 protein, CDR3 DNA. A D gene is named only where the DNA matches it firmly. Expanded clones are given a class, and other clones once, few, many or no size at all.

>TRBJ1-5|TRBD1|TRBV7-6|.
CASSLLQGWNQPQHF
TGTGCCAGCAGCTTATTACAGGGGTGGAATCAGCCCCAGCATTTT
>TRBJ2-7|.|TRBV2|.
CASSPRDEQYF
TGTGCCAGCAGCCCTCGGGACGAGCAGTACTTC
>TRBJ2-3|.|TRBV7-9|many
CASTLEKRRGDTQYF
TGTGCCAGCACCCTTGAAAAACGCCGCGGAGATACGCAGTATTTT
>TRBJ2-7|TRBD1|TRBV10-3|.
CAISPGQGTYEQYF
TGTGCCATCAGTCCGGGACAGGGGACCTACGAGCAGTACTTC
>TRBJ1-1|.|TRBV28|.
CASSQGGGGWYTEAFF
TGTGCCAGCAGTCAGGGCGGGGGAGGATGGTACACTGAAGCTTTCTTT
>TRBJ2-3|TRBD2|TRBV7-2|few
CASSSGLAGADTQYF
TGTGCCAGCAGCTCAGGACTAGCTGGAGCAGATACGCAGTATTTT
>TRBJ2-5|.|TRBV11-2|.
CASSLDLEGTETQYF
TGTGCCAGCAGCTTAGATCTCGAGGGCACCGAGACCCAGTACTTC
>TRBJ2-5|.|TRBV5-1|.
CASSFGGTSPRWKETQYF
TGCGCCAGCAGCTTTGGCGGGACTTCCCCTCGATGGAAAGAGACCCAGTACTTC
>TRBJ1-2|.|TRBV6-5|.
CASSYRGGTYGYTF
TGTGCCAGCAGTTACCGGGGAGGGACCTATGGCTACACCTTC
>TRBJ1-6|TRBD1|TRBV7-2|few
CASSSRDRFNSPLHF
TGTGCCAGCAGCTCCCGGGACAGATTTAATTCACCCCTCCACTTT
>TRBJ1-2|.|TRBV6-2/TRBV6-3|.
CASSPGFGGYTF
TGTGCCAGCAGTCCAGGGTTTGGGGGCTACACCTTC
>TRBJ1-6|.|TRBV6-5|.
CASSLGRQHNSPLHF
TGTGCCAGCAGTTTGGGCAGGCAACATAATTCACCCCTCCACTTT
>TRBJ1-3|.|TRBV3-1/TRBV3-2|.
CASSQGGRLFTPSGNTIYF
TGTGCCAGCAGCCAAGGAGGTAGGCTTTTTACTCCCTCTGGAAACACCATATATTTT
>TRBJ1-1|TRBD1|TRBV7-9|.
CASSLTGTGGTEAFF
TGTGCCAGCAGCTTAACCGGGACAGGGGGCACTGAAGCTTTCTTT
>TRBJ2-3|.|TRBV7-2|.
CASSLFRVDTQYF
TGTGCCAGCAGCTTATTTCGAGTGGATACGCAGTATTTT
>TRBJ2-1|.|TRBV11-3|.
CASSLGGANEQFF
TGTGCCAGCAGCTTAGGAGGTGCCAATGAGCAGTTCTTC
>TRBJ2-7|TRBD1|TRBV6-6|.
CASSYSGQGYEQYF
TGTGCCAGCAGTTACTCCGGACAGGGCTACGAGCAGTACTTC
>TRBJ1-2|.|TRBV11-2|.
CASSLDRLKRYGYTF
TGTGCCAGCAGCTTAGACAGGTTGAAACGGTATGGCTACACCTTC
>TRBJ2-7|.|TRBV3-1/TRBV3-2|.
CASSLRRETYEQYF
TGTGCCAGCAGCTTACGCCGGGAGACCTACGAGCAGTACTTC
>TRBJ1-2|TRBD1|TRBV5-6|.
CASSLVGTGGASGYTF
TGTGCCAGCAGCTTGGTCGGAACAGGGGGCGCCTCGGGCTACACCTTC
>TRBJ2-5|TRBD2|TRBV7-7|few
CASSPQNLPGGRETQYF
TGTGCTAGCAGCCCCCAGAATCTTCCGGGGGGGCGTGAGACCCAGTACTTC
>TRBJ2-4|.|TRBV6-5|.
CASRDSWANIQYF
TGTGCCAGCAGAGACAGCTGGGCAAACATTCAGTACTTC
>TRBJ2-7|.|TRBV21-1|.
CASNPARTGIWGYYEQYF
TGTGCCAGCAACCCGGCGAGGACAGGGATTTGGGGGTACTACGAGCAGTACTTC
>TRBJ2-6|.|TRBV5-6|few
CASSFYSGANVLTF
TGTGCCAGCAGCTTTTACTCTGGGGCCAACGTCCTGACTTTC
>TRBJ1-6|TRBD1|TRBV19|.
CASSSLDRVNSPLHF
TGTGCCAGTAGTAGTCTGGACAGGGTAAATTCACCCCTCCACTTT
>TRBJ2-1|TRBD2|TRBV5-1|.
CASSLVSGGVDEQFF
TGCGCCAGCAGCTTGGTGAGCGGGGGGGTGGATGAGCAGTTCTTC
>TRBJ1-2|TRBD1|TRBV18|once
CASSRTGGKDGYTF
TGTGCCAGCTCACGTACAGGGGGCAAAGATGGCTACACCTTC
>TRBJ2-7|.|TRBV19|.
CASSIEPGLYEQYF
TGTGCCAGTAGTATAGAACCGGGACTCTACGAGCAGTACTTC
>TRBJ1-2|.|TRBV19|.
CASNPQESLAGYTF
TGTGCCAGTAACCCACAGGAAAGCCTGGCTGGCTACACCTTC
>TRBJ2-3|TRBD2|TRBV6-5|.
CASSYSSGGVGTQYF
TGTGCCAGCAGTTACTCTAGCGGGGGGGTTGGTACGCAGTATTTT
>TRBJ2-2|.|TRBV11-2|.
CASSPYNTGELFF
TGTGCCAGCAGCCCGTATAACACCGGGGAGCTGTTTTTT
>TRBJ2-2|.|TRBV7-7|.
CASSSRVGSQGTGELFF
TGTGCCAGCAGCTCCAGGGTCGGGTCACAGGGAACCGGGGAGCTGTTTTTT
>TRBJ1-5|TRBD1|TRBV7-3|.
CASSSTGGMFQPQHF
TGTGCCAGCAGCTCGACAGGGGGCATGTTTCAGCCCCAGCATTTT
>TRBJ2-1|.|TRBV11-2|.
CASSLGTGNEQFF
TGTGCCAGCAGCTTAGGAACGGGCAATGAGCAGTTCTTC
>TRBJ2-7|TRBD2|TRBV7-2|once
CASSTRLAGESYEQYF
TGTGCCAGCAGCACCAGACTAGCGGGGGAGTCCTACGAGCAGTACTTC
>TRBJ2-2|.|TRBV25-1|.
CASSETVTSKRELFF
TGTGCCAGCAGTGAAACAGTGACCTCGAAACGGGAGCTGTTTTTT
>TRBJ1-1|.|TRBV18|.
CASSPSAGRWGTEAFF
TGTGCCAGCTCACCAAGCGCGGGGCGGTGGGGCACTGAAGCTTTCTTT
>TRBJ1-3|TRBD1|TRBV19|.
CASSVNRGAGNTIYF
TGTGCCAGTAGTGTTAACAGGGGAGCTGGAAACACCATATATTTT
>TRBJ2-1|TRBD1|TRBV6-5|.
CASSYSQGAVYNEQFF
TGTGCCAGCAGTTACTCGCAGGGGGCGGTTTACAATGAGCAGTTCTTC
>TRBJ1-2|TRBD1|TRBV10-2|.
CASSMDRVYGYTF
TGCGCCAGCAGCATGGACAGGGTCTATGGCTACACCTTC
>TRBJ1-5|TRBD1|TRBV27|.
CASTSNRGRFQPQHF
TGTGCCAGCACTTCAAACAGGGGGCGCTTTCAGCCCCAGCATTTT
>TRBJ2-5|TRBD2|TRBV5-4|.
CASSLGGGGSQETQYF
TGTGCCAGCAGCTTGGGAGGCGGGGGGTCACAAGAGACCCAGTACTTC
>TRBJ2-7|.|TRBV10-3|.
CAIRRDTDYEQYF
TGTGCCATCAGGAGGGACACCGACTACGAGCAGTACTTC
>TRBJ1-1|TRBD1|TRBV10-1|few
CASSEGTGVDGTEAFF
TGCGCCAGCAGTGAGGGGACAGGTGTCGACGGCACTGAAGCTTTCTTT
>TRBJ2-7|TRBD1|TRBV19|.
CASRDRGSYEQYF
TGTGCCAGTAGGGACAGGGGGTCCTACGAGCAGTACTTC
>TRBJ1-5|.|TRBV3-1/TRBV3-2|once
CASSQDWGGGQPQHF
TGTGCCAGCAGCCAAGATTGGGGGGGCGGTCAGCCCCAGCATTTT
>TRBJ1-3|TRBD1|TRBV9|few
CASSVAQGASSGNTIYF
TGTGCCAGCAGCGTAGCTCAGGGGGCCAGCTCTGGAAACACCATATATTTT
>TRBJ2-5|.|TRBV6-5|.
CASTPGTQQETQYF
TGTGCCAGTACCCCCGGGACACAACAAGAGACCCAGTACTTC
>TRBJ2-4|TRBD2|TRBV5-4|.
CASSLQGGGAILSKNIQYF
TGTGCCAGCAGCTTGCAGGGCGGGGGGGCTATTTTATCCAAAAACATTCAGTACTTC
>TRBJ1-6|.|TRBV7-2|.
CASSLGPGSNSPLHF
TGTGCCAGCAGCTTAGGTCCAGGATCAAATTCACCCCTCCACTTT
>TRBJ2-7|.|TRBV20-1|.
CSAPVGYEQYF
TGCAGTGCCCCCGTCGGCTACGAGCAGTACTTC
>TRBJ2-5|.|TRBV5-1|.
CASSLVGGQETQYF
TGCGCCAGCAGCTTGGTGGGGGGCCAAGAGACCCAGTACTTC
>TRBJ1-3|TRBD1|TRBV6-5|.
CASRRQGENTIYF
TGTGCCAGCAGGAGACAGGGGGAAAACACCATATATTTT
>TRBJ2-7|TRBD1|TRBV5-5|.
CASSWDSRYEQYF
TGTGCCAGCAGCTGGGACAGTCGATACGAGCAGTACTTC
>TRBJ2-7|.|TRBV6-5|few
CASSYTGTPNYEQYF
TGTGCCAGCAGTTACACCGGGACACCTAACTACGAGCAGTACTTC
>TRBJ2-7|TRBD2|TRBV7-8|.
CASSSPSGGTYEQYF
TGTGCCAGCAGCTCGCCTAGCGGGGGGACCTACGAGCAGTACTTC
>TRBJ2-7|TRBD2|TRBV6-1|.
CASSDLAGAPEQYF
TGTGCCAGCAGTGACCTAGCGGGGGCCCCCGAGCAGTACTTC
>TRBJ2-7|TRBD2|TRBV29-1|.
CSASAQRGARPYEQYF
TGCAGCGCCTCCGCCCAGCGGGGGGCCAGACCCTACGAGCAGTACTTC
>TRBJ1-2|.|TRBV28|.
CASSPLGDDEGDYGYTF
TGTGCCAGCTCACCTTTGGGAGATGATGAGGGTGACTATGGCTACACCTTC
>TRBJ1-2|.|TRBV29-1|.
CSVERGGYGYTF
TGCAGCGTTGAACGGGGAGGCTATGGCTACACCTTC